These 22 T cell receptor beta chains share one sample of origin, sequenced in a study of CD8 T cells in Susac syndrome. RNA amounts of roughly 0.45 to 1 ug underwent reverse transcription with random hexamers. One entry per CDR3 protein, called by TCRdb with MiXCR from the immunoSEQ multiplex PCR reads. The sample records more than 130,000 distinct CDR3 sequences, 94% being singletons. What was sequenced was CD8+ T cells from PBMCs. These TCRs come from a human donor in good health.

The gene calls are TRBV27 and TRBJ2-3; no definite D call. CDR1 MNHEY and CDR2 SMNVEV come from the germline V gene (reference sequence). Trimming took off 6 bases at V and 4 bases at J, with 20 bases between the two ends. There are 16 residues in the CDR3. The CDR3 coding sequence is TGTGCCAGCAGCCTGGGCGGCATAGGCTTCCCAGATACGCAGTATTTT. Translating gives CASSLGGIGFPDTQYF.

The gene calls are TRBV3-1 and TRBJ1-1, with unresolved D. Germline loops: CDR1 LGHDT, CDR2 YNNKEL (reference sequence). This CDR3 region has 13 residues. The V and J ends lost 0 bases and 11 bases respectively, with 13 bases between them. This CDR3 reads CASSQDTLNSAFF. CDR3 in DNA: TGTGCCAGCAGCCAAGATACGCTTAATTCGGCTTTCTTT.

In this sample, this clonotype turned up once. The J gene is TRBJ2-5, the V gene TRBV28; no firm D call. The CDR3 contains 14 residues. Germline CDR1 reads MDHEN; CDR2 reads SYDVKM. V lost 5 bases and J 1 base, leaving 11 bases between the germline ends. This CDR3 is CASSAGNVQETQYF. CDR3 in DNA: TGTGCCAGCAGTGCCGGTAACGTCCAAGAGACCCAGTACTTC.

This clonotype was observed once. Here the CDR3 DNA reads TGTGCCAGCAGCCACCGCGGGGGCGAGCAGTACTTC. Its protein product is CASSHRGGEQYF. The genes are TRBV5-4 and TRBJ2-7, with 7 nucleotides matching TRBD2. Per germline, CDR1 SGHNT and CDR2 YYREEE (reference sequence). The CDR3 is 12 residues long. With 4 bases clipped from V and 6 bases from J, the junction kept 4 bases outside the gene matches.

The chain uses TRBV5-6 and TRBJ2-3; D is possibly TRBD1 (5 bases). The V end lost 4 bases, the J end lost 1 base, and 25 bases lay between the germline ends. CDR1 is SGHDT and CDR2 is YYEEEE in the germline V gene. This CDR3 has 19 amino acids. CDR3 DNA sequence: TGTGCCAGCAGCCCCATTGACGGACACTTTAAGGTGCGCACAGATACGCAGTATTTT. Its translation is CASSPIDGHFKVRTDTQYF.

The chain uses TRBV25-1 and TRBJ2-1; a weak D match, TRBD1 (7 bases). Trimming stripped 3 bases from V and 4 bases from J, with 16 bases between. The CDR3 loop spans 16 amino acids. The germline CDR1 and CDR2 sequences are MGHDK and SYGVNS. This CDR3 is CASSDSSRGDYNEQFF. The CDR3 DNA follows: TGTGCCAGCAGTGATTCCTCCAGGGGGGATTACAATGAGCAGTTCTTC.

The chain uses TRBV4-3 and TRBJ2-1; D possibly corresponds to TRBD2 (5 bases). Trimming cost V 2 bases and J 2 bases, with 7 bases left between them. CDR1 and CDR2 from the germline V gene are LGHNA and YSLEER. This CDR3 has 14 amino acids. The CDR3 reads CASSQSGTYNEQFF. DNA of the CDR3: TGCGCCAGCAGCCAATCCGGGACCTACAATGAGCAGTTCTTC.

The chain has TRBV9 and TRBJ2-2, with TRBD1 as a possible D gene (5 bases). Germline CDR1 and CDR2: SGDLS and YYNGEE. V lost 2 bases to trimming and J lost 1 base, with 9 bases between them. This CDR3 comprises 15 residues. The CDR3 bases are TGTGCCAGCAGCGTCGGACACGGGAACACCGGGGAGCTGTTTTTT. It specifies CASSVGHGNTGELFF.

The V and J genes are TRBV29-1 and TRBJ2-2; 9 bases are a match to TRBD2. The V gene end was trimmed by 6 bases and the J gene end by 2 bases; junction bases not matched to a gene: 7. Per germline, CDR1 SQVTM and CDR2 ANQGSEA. The CDR3 length is 15 residues. CDR3 nucleotides: TGCAGCGTCTACAGGACTAGCGATAACACCGGGGAGCTGTTTTTT. This codes for CSVYRTSDNTGELFF.

This chain connects TRBV29-1 to TRBJ2-3; possible D gene TRBD1, 5 bases. There are 14 residues in the CDR3. The germline CDR1 and CDR2 sequences are SQVTM and ANQGSEA. The V and J ends lost 1 base and 6 bases respectively, with 14 bases between them. CDR3 sequence: CSVEGQRAGDTQYF. The CDR3 coding sequence is TGCAGCGTTGAAGGACAGCGTGCCGGGGATACGCAGTATTTT.

This chain connects TRBV11-2 to TRBJ2-1; tentative D call: TRBD2 (5 bases). CDR1 is SGHAT, CDR2 FQNNGV, per germline. This CDR3 is built from 16 residues. Trimming pared 2 bases from V and 8 bases from J, leaving 19 bases between. The CDR3 nucleotides read TGTGCCAGCAGCTTAATAGCGCACGCCGTCTCAGATGAGCAGTTCTTC. Its protein product is CASSLIAHAVSDEQFF. Supplemented by reference TRBV11-2 and TRBJ2-1, the full variable domain reads EAGVAQSPRYKIIEKRQSVAFWCNPISGHATLYWYQQILGQGPKLLIQFQNNGVVDDSQLPKDRFSAERLKGVDSTLKIQPAKLEDSAVYLCASSLIAHAVSDEQFFGPGTRLTVL.

This chain joins TRBV6-6 and TRBJ1-1, with 8 bases fitting TRBD1. V lost 7 bases, J lost 7 bases, and 11 bases stayed unmatched. This CDR3 has 14 residues. Germline V gene sequence: CDR1 MNHNY, CDR2 SVGAGI (reference sequence). The CDR3 loop reads CASTVDRETYEAFF. CDR3 nucleotides: TGTGCCAGCACCGTGGACAGGGAGACTTATGAAGCTTTCTTT.

The rearrangement links TRBV10-2 to TRBJ2-1; unclear D gene. The germline gives CDR1 WSHSY, CDR2 SAAADI. The CDR3 covers 11 residues. V lost 2 bases and J 8 bases, leaving 4 bases between the germline ends. The CDR3 region is CASSEIDEQFF. In DNA form, the CDR3 reads TGCGCCAGCAGTGAGATTGATGAGCAGTTCTTC.

The chain joins TRBV7-8 to TRBJ2-7; D may be TRBD1 or TRBD2 (6 bases each). CDR1 is SGHVS and CDR2 is FQNEAQ in the germline V gene. This CDR3 comprises 12 residues. V was shortened by 5 bases and J by 5 bases, with 10 bases between the two germline ends. CDR3 DNA: TGTGCCAGCAGCCCGGGGGCGAACGAGCAGTACTTC. Residues: CASSPGANEQYF.

This rearrangement joins TRBV7-3 to TRBJ1-1, with D possibly being TRBD1 (5 bases). CDR3 length: 15 amino acids. The germline gives CDR1 SGHTA, CDR2 FQGTGA. Deletions cut 0 bases from V and 9 bases from J, with 17 bases between. The CDR3, as DNA: TGTGCCAGCAGCTTAACGGCGGGGGACCGTGAGAAAGCTTTCTTT. It translates to CASSLTAGDREKAFF.

V and J are TRBV20-1 and TRBJ2-5; 10 bases map to TRBD2. V lost 0 bases to trimming and J lost 4 bases; unmatched junction nucleotides: 14. From germline, CDR1 is DFQATT and CDR2 SNEGSKA (reference sequence). The CDR3 consists of 18 residues. CDR3 nucleotide sequence: TGCAGTGCTAGAGATGGTGCGGTAGCGGGAGGCCCTATAGAGACCCAGTACTTC. This gives the protein CSARDGAVAGGPIETQYF.

The chain joins TRBV28 to TRBJ2-7; a possible D gene is TRBD2 (5 bases). Germline CDR1 MDHEN, CDR2 SYDVKM. CDR3 length: 14 residues. The V and J ends lost 8 bases and 3 bases respectively, with 17 bases between them. The CDR3 reads CASPSPGRDYEQYF. The CDR3 DNA follows: TGTGCCAGCCCTTCCCCAGGACGGGACTACGAGCAGTACTTC.

The chain uses TRBV3-1 and TRBJ2-7; TRBD2 is a possible D gene (6 bases). The V gene's germline CDR1 is LGHDT and CDR2 YNNKEL (reference sequence). The CDR3 is made up of 15 amino acids. Trimming took 2 bases from V and 0 from J, leaving 11 bases between them. The CDR3 DNA reads as TGTGCCAGCAGCCAAATCCACGGGAGCTCCTACGAGCAGTACTTC. This encodes CASSQIHGSSYEQYF.

CDR3 amino acids: CASSPRDRENIQYF. Written as DNA, the CDR3 is TGCGCCAGCAGCCCCCGGGACAGGGAAAACATTCAGTACTTC. This chain uses TRBV4-3 with TRBJ2-4, with 9 bases aligning to TRBD1. With V trimmed by 4 bases and J by 5 bases, 3 bases remained unmatched. Germline V gives CDR1 LGHNA, CDR2 YSLEER. This CDR3 has 14 residues.

The chain carries TRBV7-2 and TRBJ2-7; D is possibly TRBD1 (6 bases). Looked up from germline, CDR1 is SGHTA and CDR2 is FQGNSA. The CDR3 has 14 residues. V shed 3 bases and J shed 2 bases, with 11 bases lying between them. CDR3 region: CASSFSTGTYEQYF. CDR3 nucleotide sequence: TGTGCCAGCAGCTTCTCGACAGGAACCTACGAGCAGTACTTC.

The gene calls are TRBV30 and TRBJ2-2; no firm D call. The CDR3 consists of 13 residues. V was pared by 3 bases and J by 1 base, with 6 bases between. CDR1 is GTSNPN and CDR2 is SVGIG in the germline V gene (reference sequence). This CDR3 is CAWSGVNTGELFF. CDR3 sequence (DNA): TGTGCCTGGAGCGGAGTGAACACCGGGGAGCTGTTTTTT.

CDR3 residues: CASSGGLAGAPGELFF. In DNA, the CDR3 is TGTGCCAGCAGCGGCGGACTAGCGGGGGCTCCCGGGGAGCTGTTTTTT. The J gene is TRBJ2-2, the V gene TRBV7-9; TRBD2 matches 13 bases. CDR1 is SEHNR, CDR2 FQNEAQ, per germline (reference sequence). V shed 5 bases and J 6 bases; nucleotides not matched to a gene: 6. The CDR3 runs to 16 residues.